The 20 T cell receptor beta chains below all came from one sample that was sequenced in a study of T cells in Graves' hyperthyroidism and ophthalmopathy. Researchers amplified the TCR beta CDR3 regions from RNA transcripts. HTBI primers were the set used in a first-round RT-PCR of the TCR CDR3. TCRdb analysed the multiplex PCR reads with MiXCR anew, one entry per CDR3 protein. The sample has 500,000 to 800,000 distinct CDR3 sequences, approximately 15% seen once. Sequencing was performed on blood. These receptors came from a woman aged 45 to 65 with Graves' ophthalmopathy.

The chain links TRBV12-3 or TRBV12-4 to TRBJ1-4, with 7 bases that match TRBD1. The junction had 7 bases not matched to a gene; V was cut back by 5 bases and J by 4 bases. The CDR3 contains 15 residues. The chain's CDR3 is CASSPPGQINEKLFF. In DNA form, the CDR3 reads TGTGCCAGCAGTCCGCCGGGACAGATTAATGAAAAACTGTTTTTT.

The genes are TRBV29-1 and TRBJ2-7, with D unresolved. CDR1 and CDR2 from the germline V gene are SQVTM and ANQGSEA. The V gene lost 6 bases and the J gene lost 3 bases, with 18 bases spanning the gap. CDR3 length equals 14 residues. CDR3 in amino acids: CSVGNSSQIYEQYF. CDR3 DNA: TGCAGCGTGGGGAACAGTTCCCAAATCTACGAGCAGTACTTC.

Many counts were recorded for this clonotype. The rearrangement links TRBV7-9 to TRBJ2-7; D could derive from TRBD1 or TRBD2 (5 bases each). The CDR3 extends over 14 amino acids. Germline CDR1 is SEHNR and CDR2 is FQNEAQ (reference sequence). The V and J ends lost 4 bases and 4 bases respectively, with 14 bases between them. The CDR3: CASSSGTDLYEQYF. The CDR3 DNA sequence: TGTGCCAGCAGCTCCGGGACGGATCTATACGAGCAGTACTTC.

This clonotype was seen only a few times. The rearrangement links TRBV6-2 or TRBV6-3 to TRBJ1-5; D might be TRBD1 (5 bases). CDR1 is MNHEY, CDR2 SVGEGT, per germline. V gave up 6 bases and J gave up 6 bases, with 9 bases separating them. The CDR3 contains 12 residues. The CDR3 here is CASRQVPQPQHF. The CDR3 nucleotides are TGTGCCAGCAGACAGGTCCCTCAGCCCCAGCATTTT.

In its sample, this clonotype was seen many times. The chain uses TRBV20-1 and TRBJ2-7, with D possibly TRBD1 on 5 matching bases. The germline V gene encodes CDR1 DFQATT and CDR2 SNEGSKA (reference sequence). The CDR3 runs 14 residues. Trimming removed 4 bases from V and 2 bases from J, with 15 bases in between. The CDR3 DNA reads as TGCAGTGCTATGAGACATCCCAGGGCCTACGAGCAGTACTTC. This codes for CSAMRHPRAYEQYF.

This clonotype has just a few counts. The DNA of the CDR3 is TGTGCCAGCAGCCTGACGGGGCGATTAAGTAACTATGGCTACACCTTC. It codes for CASSLTGRLSNYGYTF. The chain couples TRBV14 to TRBJ1-2, with D perhaps matching TRBD1 (5 bases). Germline V gene lookup returns CDR1 SGHDN and CDR2 FVKESK. This CDR3 region has 16 residues. The ends were cut back, 4 bases at V and 1 base at J, with 16 bases in the middle.

This clonotype was detected ten times or more. The rearrangement uses TRBV7-3 and TRBJ2-1; 7 positions match TRBD2. After removal of 0 bases from V and 9 bases from J, the junction contained 8 bases not matched to a gene. Germline-derived CDR1 and CDR2 are SGHTA and FQGTGA. The CDR3 totals 15 residues. The CDR3 bases are TGTGCCAGCAGCTTAACGGGGGGGGTGCCGGGTGAGCAGTTCTTC. Residues: CASSLTGGVPGEQFF.

The chain links TRBV2 to TRBJ1-4; TRBD1 is a possible D gene (5 bases). CDR1 is SNHLY and CDR2 is FYNNEI in the germline V gene. Trimming cost V 10 bases and J 0 bases, with 15 bases left between them. The CDR3 loop spans 15 amino acids. The CDR3 region has the DNA TGTGCCACTCTATGGGGCGGAGCAACTAATGAAAAACTGTTTTTT. As protein: CATLWGGATNEKLFF.

This clonotype occurred many times. This chain links TRBV6-2 or TRBV6-3 with TRBJ2-7; no clear D. Germline V lookup: CDR1 MNHEY, CDR2 SVGEGT. The CDR3 runs to 12 residues. V gave up 2 bases and J gave up 2 bases, with 4 bases separating them. CDR3: CASSYVTYEQYF. The DNA for the CDR3 is TGTGCCAGCAGTTACGTTACCTACGAGCAGTACTTC.

This clonotype was counted at least ten times. The CDR3 sequence: CASRPLAGRAGTDTQYF. In DNA, the CDR3 is TGTGCCAGCAGGCCGTTAGCCGGGAGGGCCGGCACAGATACGCAGTATTTT. J is TRBJ2-3 and V is TRBV27; 8 bases line up with TRBD2. V trimming: 6 bases; J trimming: 1 base; junction bases outside the gene matches: 12. CDR3 length: 17 residues. Germline CDR1 is MNHEY and CDR2 is SMNVEV (reference sequence).

This clonotype turned up a few times. V gene TRBV27 combines with J gene TRBJ2-7, with TRBD2 matching over 8 bases. Germline CDR1 reads MNHEY; CDR2 reads SMNVEV (reference sequence). With V trimmed by 5 bases and J by 4 bases, 10 bases remained unmatched. This CDR3 has 15 amino acids. Here the CDR3 reads CASSGGTSKWYEQYF. CDR3 in DNA: TGTGCCAGCAGTGGAGGGACTAGTAAGTGGTACGAGCAGTACTTC.

In its sample, this clonotype was seen many times. The chain uses TRBV5-1 and TRBJ2-1; 8 positions match TRBD1. J was trimmed by 6 bases and V by 7 bases; bases with no gene match: 15. Per germline, CDR1 SGHRS and CDR2 YFSETQ. CDR3 length equals 16 residues. CDR3 amino acids: CASARGRGPSGNEQFF. The CDR3 DNA reads TGCGCCAGCGCTAGAGGCAGGGGGCCTTCCGGCAATGAGCAGTTCTTC.

This clonotype was found many times. The rearrangement uses TRBV4-2 and TRBJ2-7; 10 nucleotides line up with TRBD2. The germline V gene encodes CDR1 LGHNA and CDR2 YNFKEQ. The CDR3 runs 15 residues. Trimming removed 1 base from V and 7 bases from J; junction bases left unmatched: 7. The CDR3 is CASSQVRTSGGEQYF. CDR3 nucleotides: TGTGCCAGCAGCCAAGTGCGGACTAGCGGCGGAGAGCAGTACTTC.

This clonotype was seen many times. The chain employs TRBV2 and TRBJ1-4; 9 bases match TRBD1. The V gene's germline CDR1 is SNHLY and CDR2 FYNNEI. Losses at the gene ends were 8 bases for V and 5 bases for J; bases not matched to a gene: 3. The length of the CDR3 is 13 residues. The CDR3 here is CASGDRANEKLFF. The CDR3 nucleotides read TGTGCCAGCGGGGACAGGGCAAATGAAAAACTGTTTTTT.

The chain links TRBV12-3 or TRBV12-4 to TRBJ2-7; TRBD1 matches 7 bases. V trimming: 6 bases; J trimming: 3 bases; junction bases outside the gene matches: 8. This CDR3 has 14 amino acids. CDR3 protein: CASRFTRDSYEQYF. DNA of the CDR3: TGTGCCAGCAGATTTACCCGGGACAGCTACGAGCAGTACTTC.

This clonotype was counted many times. CDR3 DNA sequence: TGTGCCAGCAGCTTAGTACAGGGGGCGAGGTCCTACAATGAGCAGTTCTTC. It is translated as CASSLVQGARSYNEQFF. J is TRBJ2-1 and V is TRBV7-2; 9 bases match TRBD1. The CDR3 runs 17 residues. V lost 1 base, J lost 1 base, and 5 bases stayed unmatched. Germline values: CDR1 SGHTA, CDR2 FQGNSA.

This clonotype has at least ten counts. The chain has TRBV7-2 and TRBJ2-7; 12 bases map to TRBD2. Germline trimming cut 1 base from V and 4 bases from J; bases unmatched to any gene: 2. Germline CDR1 and CDR2: SGHTA and FQGNSA. The CDR3 spans 15 residues. The CDR3 region is CASSLVGTSGYEQYF. The CDR3 bases are TGTGCCAGCAGCTTAGTGGGGACTAGCGGGTACGAGCAGTACTTC. Full variable domain (remainder filled in from reference TRBV7-2 and TRBJ2-7): GAGVSQSPSNKVTEKGKDVELRCDPISGHTALYWYRQSLGQGLEFLIYFQGNSAPDKSGLPSDRFSAERTGGSVSTLTIQRTQQEDSAVYLCASSLVGTSGYEQYFGPGTRLTVT.

Ten or more counts support this clonotype. The V call is TRBV11-2, the J call TRBJ1-1; no clear D. The V gene's germline CDR1 is SGHAT and CDR2 FQNNGV. V lost 1 base and J 2 bases, leaving 8 bases between the germline ends. The CDR3 is made up of 14 amino acids. CDR3 bases: TGTGCCAGCAGCTTAGCACAGATTAACACTGAAGCTTTCTTT. It codes for CASSLAQINTEAFF. The entire variable domain, with the rest obtained from reference TRBV11-2 and TRBJ1-1, is as follows: EAGVAQSPRYKIIEKRQSVAFWCNPISGHATLYWYQQILGQGPKLLIQFQNNGVVDDSQLPKDRFSAERLKGVDSTLKIQPAKLEDSAVYLCASSLAQINTEAFFGQGTRLTVV.

Ten or more counts support this clonotype. V usage is TRBV7-2 and J usage is TRBJ1-1; no definite D call. The CDR3 is made up of 13 amino acids. Germline assignment: CDR1 SGHTA and CDR2 FQGNSA. V dropped 5 bases and J dropped 2 bases, with 9 bases sitting between them. The CDR3 region has the DNA TGTGCCAGCAGCCATTACACCAACACTGAAGCTTTCTTT. Its protein is CASSHYTNTEAFF. Together with reference TRBV7-2 and TRBJ1-1, the CDR3 gives the full variable domain: GAGVSQSPSNKVTEKGKDVELRCDPISGHTALYWYRQSLGQGLEFLIYFQGNSAPDKSGLPSDRFSAERTGGSVSTLTIQRTQQEDSAVYLCASSHYTNTEAFFGQGTRLTVV.

The CDR3 loop reads CATAMGGSKNEQFF. DNA of the CDR3: TGTGCCACGGCGATGGGGGGGTCTAAAAATGAGCAGTTCTTC. The chain recombines TRBV24-1 with TRBJ2-1; 7 positions match TRBD2. The germline V gene has CDR1 KGHDR and CDR2 SFDVKD. This CDR3 is 14 amino acids long. With 10 bases clipped from V and 7 bases from J, the junction kept 12 bases outside the gene matches.